This TCR beta chain was identified during a study of shared clonotypes between healthy human individuals. Study-wide background: Three plates were used per donor for CD4 naive, three for CD4 memory, two for CD8 naive and one for CD8 memory.

Original handling: Filtering differed, since immunoSEQ gave only junction sequences and no quality scores. Produced via immunoSEQ multiplex PCR; TCRdb's table is partial and in-frame only. V and J calls and clone size are as listed in that table; D and trimming were resolved from the DNA. The data show some 1,400,000 clones, approximately 97% seen once. Per the germline V gene, CDR1 is SGHTA and CDR2 is FQGNSA. V lost 1 base and J 7 bases, leaving 8 bases between the germline ends. This CDR3 spans 13 amino acids. It was into CD45RA+ naive and CD45RA-negative memory subsets that the CD4+ cells were split.

This receptor was taken from a man aged 25-45 years in good health. The material sequenced was naive CD4+ T cells sorted from blood. Subset given: CD45RA+ positively selected. The rearrangement uses TRBV7-2 and TRBJ2-1; D is uncertain. The CDR3 sequence is CASSLVRWNEQFF. CDR3 sequence (DNA): TGTGCCAGCAGCTTAGTCAGGTGGAATGAGCAGTTCTTC.